The table lists the clone carrying this TCR beta chain with a few counts. What it binds is unknown. Sample-barcoded 5' priming and a J-beta primer mix drove a second PCR of about 6 to 12 cycles. Every cDNA molecule bore a tag from a template-switch adaptor containing 12 random nucleotides. TCRdb reanalysed the 5' RACE reads using MiXCR and keeps one entry per CDR3 protein. The table records approximately 800,000 distinct CDR3 sequences, approximately 65% of them present only once. This record belongs to a study of blood T cells in healthy people across ages. Study context: The capture of about one barcoded beta molecule per two T cells was achieved by template switching. Regarding the study as a whole: Those diversity estimates obtained from one million T cells were thought to be underestimates.

Total RNA was isolated from each sample in quantities of at least 5 micrograms. Germline V gene lookup returns CDR1 SGHTA and CDR2 FQGNSA. The CDR3 has 12 amino acids. The V gene lost 5 bases and the J gene lost 2 bases, with 5 bases spanning the gap. The sample consisted of blood. This receptor was taken from a man under 40 in good health. V usage is TRBV7-2 and J usage is TRBJ2-3; no clear D gene. CDR3 loop: CASSTLTDTQYF. CDR3 nucleotide sequence: TGTGCCAGCAGCACCCTCACAGATACGCAGTATTTT. The entire variable domain, with the rest obtained from reference TRBV7-2 and TRBJ2-3, is as follows: GAGVSQSPSNKVTEKGKDVELRCDPISGHTALYWYRQSLGQGLEFLIYFQGNSAPDKSGLPSDRFSAERTGGSVSTLTIQRTQQEDSAVYLCASSTLTDTQYFGPGTRLTVL.